A single T cell receptor (beta chain) is shown here with its context. The target antigen is unknown. This sample is part of a study of cytomegalovirus exposure and HLA in healthy donors. Findings and limits, study-wide: It was reportedly the case that the classifier diagnosed cytomegalovirus status with high specificity and sensitivity. The tendency of first-cohort TCR clusters to co-occur in the 90 to 150 validation repertoires emerged from a later analysis. In vitro, three CMV-associated chains proved specific for CMV antigens.

Germline lookup yields CDR1 SGHAT and CDR2 FQNNGV. V lost 5 bases to trimming and J lost 3 bases; unmatched junction nucleotides: 7. The CDR3 contains 14 residues. Some clones are missing from TCRdb's copy, which holds only in-frame ones; the method was immunoSEQ multiplex PCR. The data contain 250,000 to 400,000 clones, around 90% of them singletons. A roughly 130-subject validation cohort, separate from the approximately 720-subject first cohort, supplied the donors. The sequenced sample was PBMCs. This chain links TRBV11-2 with TRBJ2-7, with TRBD1 matching 7 bases. This sequence originates from a man aged 25 to 40 in good health and CMV-seronegative. CDR3 coding DNA: TGTGCCAGCAGCCCGACCCGGACAGGCTACGAGCAGTACTTC. Amino acid sequence: CASSPTRTGYEQYF. Complete variable domain (other parts from reference TRBV11-2 and TRBJ2-7): EAGVAQSPRYKIIEKRQSVAFWCNPISGHATLYWYQQILGQGPKLLIQFQNNGVVDDSQLPKDRFSAERLKGVDSTLKIQPAKLEDSAVYLCASSPTRTGYEQYFGPGTRLTVT.